This T cell receptor (beta chain) was observed in a study of vaccination and CD4 T cells after COVID-19. At the level of the study: Median draw time for post-COVID samples was 80 to 110 days post-diagnosis (range 35 to 161). A few convalescent patients underwent sampling at day 14 and then at days 161 to 241 post-vaccination, the study reports.

General observations from the study: From about 20 to 38, the median of SARS-CoV-2-reactive clonotypes rose without reaching significance.

About this clonotype itself: The antigen is not known.

One entry per CDR3 protein, called by TCRdb with MiXCR from the PCR reads. The table includes 30,000 to 40,000 distinct CDR3 sequences, 36% detected once. Germline lookup yields CDR1 SNHLY and CDR2 FYNNEI. V lost 2 bases and J 5 bases, leaving 15 bases between the germline ends. This CDR3 is 15 amino acids long. As to time point: late sampling 161 to 241 days after vaccination in a few convalescent patients. The sequence came from a human donor who had recovered from COVID-19. The sequencing used CD4+ T cells from blood, collected about 7 months after SARS-CoV-2 vaccination. This chain links TRBV2 with TRBJ2-5, with TRBD2 as a possible D gene (5 bases). DNA for the CDR3: TGTGCCAGCAGTGAAACTGGCGCGGGTCCGGAGACCCAGTACTTC. It translates to CASSETGAGPETQYF.